This T cell receptor (beta chain) derives from a study of cytomegalovirus exposure and HLA in healthy donors. Study details: The 120 validation repertoires, a later analysis reported, used the same platform as the 666 first-cohort repertoires. Study-wide results and limits: Rarity characterized most TCR sequences, yet some public TCRs appeared in many donors.

The V end was cut by 3 bases, the J end by 0 bases, with 8 bases between. There are 14 residues in the CDR3. Germline V lookup: CDR1 LNHDA, CDR2 SQIVND (reference sequence). Worth noting for this clone: What it binds is not known.

The table came from immunoSEQ multiplex PCR; TCRdb's copy has only in-frame clones and leaves some out. Of 150,000 to 200,000 clones in the sample, around 85% were seen once. Donors were drawn from the approximately 130-subject validation cohort, separate from the approximately 700-subject first cohort. This receptor was obtained from a man aged 25-45 years in good health and CMV-seropositive. The V call is TRBV19, the J call TRBJ1-2; D gene unclear. Sequencing used PBMCs. In nucleotides, the CDR3 is TGTGCCAGTAGTATCCGGGAAGCTAACTATGGCTACACCTTC. Translation: CASSIREANYGYTF.